This T cell receptor (beta chain) was identified during a study of T cells in Graves' hyperthyroidism and ophthalmopathy. Study-wide background: Once the initial diagnosis was made, peripheral blood was obtained before any treatment.

Amplified TCR beta CDR3 regions came from RNA transcripts. Primed by the HTBI set, a first-round RT-PCR was run on the TCR CDR3. One entry per CDR3 protein results from TCRdb running MiXCR on the multiplex PCR reads. The table includes approximately 600,000 distinct CDR3 sequences, roughly 14% detected once. The cohort's ophthalmopathy patients, a group with duration under 3 months, had a Clinical Activity Score of at least 3 and a NOSPECS grade of at least 4. After removal of 7 bases from V and 1 base from J, the junction contained 5 bases not matched to a gene. CDR3 length: 14 residues. The germline V gene encodes CDR1 MNHEY and CDR2 SMNVEV (reference sequence). This clonotype was observed many times.

This chain links TRBV27 with TRBJ1-1; 8 positions agree with TRBD1. The sequenced material came from blood. This clonotype was sampled from a woman aged 40 to 55 with Graves' ophthalmopathy. The CDR3 DNA follows: TGTGCCAGCAAAAATACAGGGGGGAACACTGAAGCTTTCTTT. Amino acid sequence: CASKNTGGNTEAFF.